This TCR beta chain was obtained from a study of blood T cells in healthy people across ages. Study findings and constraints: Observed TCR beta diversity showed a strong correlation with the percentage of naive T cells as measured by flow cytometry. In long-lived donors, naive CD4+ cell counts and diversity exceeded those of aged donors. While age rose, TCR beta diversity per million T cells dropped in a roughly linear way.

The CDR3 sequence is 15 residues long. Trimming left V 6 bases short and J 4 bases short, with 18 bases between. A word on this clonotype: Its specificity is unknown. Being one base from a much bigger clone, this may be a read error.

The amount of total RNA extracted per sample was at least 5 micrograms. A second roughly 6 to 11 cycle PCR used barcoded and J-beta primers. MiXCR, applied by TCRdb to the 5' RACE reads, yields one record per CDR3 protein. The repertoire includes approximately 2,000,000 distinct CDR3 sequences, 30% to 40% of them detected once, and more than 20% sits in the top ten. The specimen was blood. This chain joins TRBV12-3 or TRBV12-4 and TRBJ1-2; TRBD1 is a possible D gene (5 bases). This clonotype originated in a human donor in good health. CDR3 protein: CASSLRTRGGYGYTF. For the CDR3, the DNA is TGTGCCAGCAGCCTGAGGACAAGGGGCGGCTATGGCTACACCTTC.